The rows below give T cell receptor beta chains drawn from one sample of a study of vaccination and CD4 T cells after COVID-19. A single record per CDR3 protein comes from TCRdb applying MiXCR to the PCR reads. The profile shows around 9,100 distinct CDR3 sequences, about 67% of them singletons. Their recognized antigens are unknown. Sequences were obtained from CD4+ T cells from blood, cultured in vitro. The source of these receptors is a human donor who had recovered from COVID-19. Each CDR3 is given with its conserved first and last residue. The order of the fields is D gene, J gene, clone size, V gene, CDR3 DNA, CDR3 protein. D genes are given only for firm matches. Size tells how often a clone was seen (once, few, many) or the class of an expanded clone, and some rows leave it out.

D: TRBD1
J: TRBJ1-6
size: .
V: TRBV2
DNA: TGTGCCAGCAGTCTTTCCGGGACAGTAAATTCACCCCTCCACTTT
CDR3: CASSLSGTVNSPLHF

D: .
J: TRBJ2-3
size: .
V: TRBV12-3/TRBV12-4
DNA: TGTGCCAGCAGTTTCAAAGGGGCCATTGGGGATACGCAGTATTTT
CDR3: CASSFKGAIGDTQYF

D: TRBD1
J: TRBJ1-1
size: .
V: TRBV27
DNA: TGTGCCAGCAGCCGCGGACAGGGATTCACTGAAGCTTTCTTT
CDR3: CASSRGQGFTEAFF

D: .
J: TRBJ1-1
size: once
V: TRBV6-2/TRBV6-3
DNA: TGTGCCACCCATCGAGACCCGGTCACTGAAGCTTTCTTT
CDR3: CATHRDPVTEAFF

D: .
J: TRBJ1-1
size: .
V: TRBV19
DNA: TGTGCCAGTAGCGGCGCGAGGGGGACTGAAGCTTTCTTT
CDR3: CASSGARGTEAFF

D: TRBD1
J: TRBJ1-4
size: once
V: TRBV27
DNA: TGTGCCAGCAGTCCCCTACAGGGGGCAACTAATGAAAAACTGTTTTTT
CDR3: CASSPLQGATNEKLFF

D: TRBD1
J: TRBJ2-6
size: .
V: TRBV6-7
DNA: TGTGCCAGCATTTTCCGGGACAGGTATCTCTGGGCCAACGTCCTGACTTTC
CDR3: CASIFRDRYLWANVLTF

D: .
J: TRBJ1-1
size: .
V: TRBV19
DNA: TGTGCCAGTAGTTCCTCCCGGGACGCGGAAGCTTTCTTT
CDR3: CASSSSRDAEAFF

D: .
J: TRBJ1-5
size: .
V: TRBV15
DNA: TGTGCCACCAGCAGAGAACGGCCCCCGCGTGGGCCCCAGCATTTT
CDR3: CATSRERPPRGPQHF

D: .
J: TRBJ2-3
size: .
V: TRBV10-1
DNA: TGCGCCAGCAGTGGGCCGACCCCCGGGAAACTCACAGATACGCAGTATTTT
CDR3: CASSGPTPGKLTDTQYF

D: TRBD1
J: TRBJ2-1
size: .
V: TRBV12-3/TRBV12-4
DNA: TGTGCCAGCAGGCTAACAGGGGGCACCTACAATGAGCAGTTCTTC
CDR3: CASRLTGGTYNEQFF

D: TRBD2
J: TRBJ2-3
size: once
V: TRBV20-1
DNA: TGCAGTTCAGGGGCGGGAGGGCCGGATACGCAGTATTTT
CDR3: CSSGAGGPDTQYF

D: TRBD1
J: TRBJ2-1
size: .
V: TRBV30
DNA: TGTGCCTGGAGCAGGGACAGGGGGATAGCGGCTTACAATGAGCAGTTCTTC
CDR3: CAWSRDRGIAAYNEQFF

D: .
J: TRBJ2-1
size: .
V: TRBV5-3
DNA: TGTGCCAGAAGCCGACCCTCTTGGGGGCAGTTCTTC
CDR3: CARSRPSWGQFF

D: .
J: TRBJ1-2
size: .
V: TRBV7-2
DNA: TGTGCCAGCAGCTTAGCACTTAACTATGGCTACACCTTC
CDR3: CASSLALNYGYTF

D: TRBD2
J: TRBJ2-5
size: .
V: TRBV30
DNA: TGTGCCTGGAGAAGCGGGGCCGGGGGGACCCAGTACTTC
CDR3: CAWRSGAGGTQYF

D: TRBD1
J: TRBJ2-5
size: .
V: TRBV6-2/TRBV6-3
DNA: TGTGCCAGCAGGTCGACAGGGCGTGGAGAGACCCAGTACTTC
CDR3: CASRSTGRGETQYF

D: TRBD1
J: TRBJ2-7
size: .
V: TRBV6-1
DNA: TGTGCCAGCAGCCTTCAGGGGGCATACGAGCAGTACTTC
CDR3: CASSLQGAYEQYF

D: .
J: TRBJ1-5
size: .
V: TRBV4-1
DNA: TGCGCCAGCAGCCAAGATAGGACACTCCATCAGCCCCAGCATTTT
CDR3: CASSQDRTLHQPQHF

D: .
J: TRBJ1-1
size: few
V: TRBV27
DNA: TGTGCCAGCAGTGTCGGGGGCCTAAACACTGAAGCTTTCTTT
CDR3: CASSVGGLNTEAFF

D: TRBD1
J: TRBJ1-2
size: .
V: TRBV10-3
DNA: TGTGCCACCCGAACCGGACAGGGCTTCTATGGCTACACCTTC
CDR3: CATRTGQGFYGYTF

D: TRBD2
J: TRBJ2-3
size: .
V: TRBV20-1
DNA: TGCAGTAGCGGGAGGGGTACAGATACGCAGTATTTT
CDR3: CSSGRGTDTQYF

D: TRBD1
J: TRBJ2-7
size: .
V: TRBV7-2
DNA: TGTGCCAGCAGCCCCTCGACAGGGTCCCTCGAGCAGTACTTC
CDR3: CASSPSTGSLEQYF

D: TRBD1
J: TRBJ1-1
size: .
V: TRBV7-2
DNA: TGTGCCAGCAGCATAGGGGACAGAGGGACTGAAGCTTTCTTT
CDR3: CASSIGDRGTEAFF

D: .
J: TRBJ2-2
size: .
V: TRBV6-1
DNA: TGTGCCAGCAGTGAAAAGCCCGGGGAGCTGTTTTTT
CDR3: CASSEKPGELFF

D: .
J: TRBJ1-1
size: .
V: TRBV2
DNA: TGTGCCAGCAATCTACCGGGACAAGTGAACACTGAAGCTTTCTTT
CDR3: CASNLPGQVNTEAFF

D: .
J: TRBJ1-2
size: .
V: TRBV30
DNA: TGTGCCTGGGGGACTAAACAGGGAGTCAACTATGGCTACACCTTC
CDR3: CAWGTKQGVNYGYTF

D: .
J: TRBJ2-3
size: .
V: TRBV19
DNA: TGTGCCAGTAGTGCGAGAACAGATACGCAGTATTTT
CDR3: CASSARTDTQYF

D: .
J: TRBJ2-5
size: .
V: TRBV27
DNA: TGTGCCAGCAGGGCGGGTCTCAAAGAGACCCAGTACTTC
CDR3: CASRAGLKETQYF

D: TRBD1
J: TRBJ2-7
size: few
V: TRBV10-3
DNA: TGTGCCATCGGGTGGGACAGTTCTTACGAGCAGTACTTC
CDR3: CAIGWDSSYEQYF

D: .
J: TRBJ2-6
size: .
V: TRBV27
DNA: TGTGCCAGCAGTCGTATCGGGATCTCTGGGGCCAACGTCCTGACTTTC
CDR3: CASSRIGISGANVLTF

D: .
J: TRBJ1-1
size: .
V: TRBV10-3
DNA: TGTGCCATCAGTCGAGTAGGGACAACACCCACTGAAGCTTTCTTT
CDR3: CAISRVGTTPTEAFF

D: .
J: TRBJ1-5
size: few
V: TRBV27
DNA: TGTGCCAGCAGTTTCGCGGGACCTCATCAGCCCCAGCATTTT
CDR3: CASSFAGPHQPQHF

D: .
J: TRBJ2-2
size: .
V: TRBV1
DNA: TGCACCAGCAGCCGCGGGACAGGGAACACCGGGGAGCTGTTTTTT
CDR3: CTSSRGTGNTGELFF

D: TRBD1
J: TRBJ1-1
size: .
V: TRBV7-6
DNA: TGTGCCAGCAGCCAAAAGTACGGTCGGGACAGGGGAACTGAAGCTTTCTTT
CDR3: CASSQKYGRDRGTEAFF

D: TRBD2
J: TRBJ2-3
size: once
V: TRBV27
DNA: TGTGCCAGCAGCTTAGGCATAGCGGGAGCGTCCACAGATACGCAGTATTTT
CDR3: CASSLGIAGASTDTQYF

D: .
J: TRBJ2-2
size: .
V: TRBV20-1
DNA: TGCAGTGCGAGGAGCAGGAACACCGGGGAGCTGTTTTTT
CDR3: CSARSRNTGELFF

D: TRBD1
J: TRBJ1-2
size: .
V: TRBV11-2
DNA: TGTGCCAGCAGCGGAAAGGACAGGGCCCATGGCTACACCTTC
CDR3: CASSGKDRAHGYTF

D: TRBD1
J: TRBJ1-6
size: .
V: TRBV9
DNA: TGTGCCAGCAGCGTAGGGGGACAGGCCCTCCACTTT
CDR3: CASSVGGQALHF

D: .
J: TRBJ1-1
size: .
V: TRBV20-1
DNA: TGCAGTGCTAGATCCCTATTGAACACTGAAGCTTTCTTT
CDR3: CSARSLLNTEAFF

D: .
J: TRBJ1-5
size: once
V: TRBV2
DNA: TGTGCCAGCTCTCCGGGACAAAGATTCAATCAGCCCCAGCATTTT
CDR3: CASSPGQRFNQPQHF

D: TRBD2
J: TRBJ2-5
size: medium-sized
V: TRBV9
DNA: TGTGCCAGCAGCCCGTCGGGACTAGCTTCCGAGACCCAGTACTTC
CDR3: CASSPSGLASETQYF

D: .
J: TRBJ2-2
size: .
V: TRBV12-3/TRBV12-4
DNA: TGTGCCAGCAGTTTACCTGTTTCCACCGGGGAGCTGTTTTTT
CDR3: CASSLPVSTGELFF

D: .
J: TRBJ1-2
size: .
V: TRBV11-2
DNA: TGTGCCAGCAGCAAACAGAACGGGGGTGGCTACACCTTC
CDR3: CASSKQNGGGYTF

D: .
J: TRBJ2-7
size: .
V: TRBV2
DNA: TGTGCCAGCATTCCGGGACTGACATACGAGCAGTACTTC
CDR3: CASIPGLTYEQYF

D: .
J: TRBJ1-5
size: .
V: TRBV2
DNA: TGTGCCAGCAGTGGAGACAGCGGTATTCAGCCCCAGCATTTT
CDR3: CASSGDSGIQPQHF

D: TRBD1
J: TRBJ1-2
size: .
V: TRBV6-5
DNA: TGTGCCAGCAGTTACTCCGGACAGGTTGGCGGCTACACCTTC
CDR3: CASSYSGQVGGYTF

D: .
J: TRBJ2-3
size: few
V: TRBV10-3
DNA: TGTGCCATCAGTGAGTCGAGGTTAAACGGGTCAGATACGCAGTATTTT
CDR3: CAISESRLNGSDTQYF

D: .
J: TRBJ1-1
size: .
V: TRBV7-8
DNA: TGTGCCAGCAGCACACAGATGAACACTGAAGCTTTCTTT
CDR3: CASSTQMNTEAFF

D: .
J: TRBJ2-7
size: large
V: TRBV12-3/TRBV12-4
DNA: TGTGCCAGCAGTCACACCGGGGCCTACGAGCAGTACTTC
CDR3: CASSHTGAYEQYF

D: TRBD1
J: TRBJ1-6
size: .
V: TRBV5-8
DNA: TGTGCCAGCAGCTTGGATCCACCAGGGGGTTCACCCCTCCACTTT
CDR3: CASSLDPPGGSPLHF

D: .
J: TRBJ2-5
size: few
V: TRBV21-1
DNA: TGTGCCAGCAGCAGCTACGGACAGGGAATCCAAGAGACCCAGTACTTC
CDR3: CASSSYGQGIQETQYF

D: .
J: TRBJ1-1
size: .
V: TRBV27
DNA: TGTGCCAGCATCCCTCGAAGGCGCACTGAAGCTTTCTTT
CDR3: CASIPRRRTEAFF

D: .
J: TRBJ2-1
size: medium-sized
V: TRBV20-1
DNA: TGCAGTGCTAGAGATGGTAGCGGCTCCTACAATGAGCAGTTCTTC
CDR3: CSARDGSGSYNEQFF

D: TRBD2
J: TRBJ2-1
size: .
V: TRBV7-2
DNA: TGTGCCAGCAGCTCCCGTGCGGGGGGGGGCAATGAGCAGTTCTTC
CDR3: CASSSRAGGGNEQFF

D: TRBD1
J: TRBJ1-5
size: large
V: TRBV5-1
DNA: TGCGCCAGCAGCTCGGGACAGGGGAGCGGTCAGCCCCAGCATTTT
CDR3: CASSSGQGSGQPQHF